These T cell receptor beta chains were read from a single sample in a study of T cells in localized non-small cell lung cancer. Profiling relied on immunoSEQ multiplex PCR, and the TCRdb table lists in-frame clones only, not all of them. The sample has around 25,000 clones, roughly 80% seen once. Sequenced here: peripheral blood, sampled before any cancer treatment. The source of these receptors is a woman aged 40-69 years with stage I lung adenocarcinoma. Each CDR3 is given with its conserved first and last residue. The D gene is left open where the match is weak. A clone size is listed for some rows: how often the clone was seen (once, few, many), or a class if it is expanded.

TRBJ1-5	TRBD1	NA	TRBV30	TGTGCCTGTGACAGGGCGTATCAGCCCCAGCATTTT	CACDRAYQPQHF
TRBJ1-5	TRBD1	NA	TRBV6-5	TGTGCCAGCAGTCAGGACAGGTCTAGCAATCAGCCCCAGCATTTT	CASSQDRSSNQPQHF
TRBJ2-5	TRBD1	NA	TRBV11-2	TGTGCCAGCAGCTACCGGGACAGGGGAGGGCAAGAGACCCAGTACTTC	CASSYRDRGGQETQYF
TRBJ1-2	NA	NA	TRBV15	TGTGCCACCAGCAGAGATTTTATGCCAGCAGGATTC	CATSRDFMPAGF
TRBJ1-1	NA	few	TRBV2	TGTGCCAGCAGATCTGACGGGAACACTGAAGCTTTCTTT	CASRSDGNTEAFF
TRBJ2-1	NA	NA	TRBV5-6	TGTGCCAGCAGCTTCGGGGTTTACAATGAGCAGTTCTTC	CASSFGVYNEQFF
TRBJ2-1	NA	NA	TRBV7-9	TGTGCCAGCAGCTTTACGAGGGGCCCATACAATGAGCAGTTCTTC	CASSFTRGPYNEQFF
TRBJ2-3	NA	NA	TRBV18	TGTGCCAGCTCACTTCAGGTGTCAGATACGCAGTATTTT	CASSLQVSDTQYF
TRBJ1-2	NA	NA	TRBV7-9	TGTGCCAGCAGCGCGTTTGGAACAACTAACTATGGCTACACCTTC	CASSAFGTTNYGYTF
TRBJ1-4	NA	NA	TRBV5-1	TGCGCCAGCAGCTTGTCCGTACAGCGAAATGAAAAACTGTTTTTT	CASSLSVQRNEKLFF
TRBJ2-7	NA	NA	TRBV6-8	TGTGCCAGCACCACCGATCCAGGGGCCGGGGACGAGCAGTACTTC	CASTTDPGAGDEQYF
TRBJ1-5	NA	NA	TRBV7-2	TGTGCCAGCAGCTCTGATAGCAATCAGCCCCAGCATTTT	CASSSDSNQPQHF
TRBJ2-7	NA	NA	TRBV7-2	TGTGCCAGCAGCGGGGGCAGCGAGCAGTACTTC	CASSGGSEQYF
TRBJ2-5	NA	NA	TRBV7-2	TGTGCCAGCAGTATGGTCAAGGAAGAGACCCAGTACTTC	CASSMVKEETQYF
TRBJ2-7	NA	NA	TRBV7-2	TGTGCCAGCAGCTTAGGTTACAGGCCCTCCTACGAGCAGTACTTC	CASSLGYRPSYEQYF
TRBJ1-3	NA	NA	TRBV9	TGTGCCAGCAGCGTAGCGGACTCTGGAAACACCATATATTTT	CASSVADSGNTIYF
TRBJ1-1	TRBD1	NA	TRBV2	TGTGCCAGCGGAGAGGGACAGGACACTGAAGCTTTCTTT	CASGEGQDTEAFF
TRBJ2-3	NA	NA	TRBV23-1	TGCGCCAGCAGTCAATCAGGGGAGGATACGCAGTATTTT	CASSQSGEDTQYF
TRBJ1-1	NA	once	TRBV9	TGTGCCAGCGCGGGCCGCCTAAACACTGAAGCTTTCTTT	CASAGRLNTEAFF
TRBJ1-1	NA	few	TRBV11-2	TGTGCCAGCAGCTTAGATCTACCAAGGGCTTTCTTT	CASSLDLPRAFF
TRBJ2-1	TRBD1	NA	TRBV7-2	TGTGCCAGCAGCTTAGGCCCCCGGGACAGGGCTGCGTTCTTC	CASSLGPRDRAAFF
TRBJ2-1	NA	NA	TRBV7-2	TGTGCCAGCAGCTTATTAGTAACAGGGTACGGGAATGAGCAGTTCTTC	CASSLLVTGYGNEQFF
TRBJ1-2	NA	few	TRBV21-1	TGTGCCAGCAGCAAGGGTTCCGACGGCTATGGCTACACCTTC	CASSKGSDGYGYTF
TRBJ2-5	TRBD2	NA	TRBV9	TGTGCCAGCAGCGTAGGTGGACTAGCGGGGGGCAAGACCCAGTACTTC	CASSVGGLAGGKTQYF
TRBJ2-1	TRBD2	NA	TRBV10-2	TGCGCCAGCAGTCTAGCGGGGACGAACAATGAGCAGTTCTTC	CASSLAGTNNEQFF
TRBJ2-7	NA	NA	TRBV7-2	TGTGCCAGCAGCGCAGATCCAGGGGACTACGAGCAGTACTTC	CASSADPGDYEQYF
TRBJ2-1	NA	NA	TRBV6-5	TGTGCCAGTACGCAAGGGTTCTACAATGAGCAGTTCTTC	CASTQGFYNEQFF
TRBJ1-4	NA	NA	TRBV29-1	TGCAGCGTAACAGGGCTGGCTAATGAAAAACTGTTTTTT	CSVTGLANEKLFF
TRBJ1-2	TRBD1	NA	TRBV10-3	TGTGCCATCAGTGGGGGGACAGGGGAGTATGGCTACACCTTC	CAISGGTGEYGYTF
TRBJ1-6	TRBD1	NA	TRBV18	TGTGCCAGCTCACCTTCAGGGGGGGCAGGTAATTCACCCCTCCACTTT	CASSPSGGAGNSPLHF
TRBJ2-5	TRBD2	NA	TRBV5-6	TGTGCCAGCAGCATCACTAGCGGGGTCCAAGAGACCCAGTACTTC	CASSITSGVQETQYF
TRBJ2-7	TRBD1	NA	TRBV19	TGTGCCAGTAGTCCCTGGGGGACAGAGTCCTCCTACGAGCAGTACTTC	CASSPWGTESSYEQYF
TRBJ2-3	TRBD2	NA	TRBV6-6	TGTGCCAGCAGTAGCGGGGGGGCCGTGAGGACAGATACGCAGTATTTT	CASSSGGAVRTDTQYF
TRBJ2-1	TRBD2	NA	TRBV18	TGTGCCAGCTCACCTCTTGGCGGGGGGGGTGATGAGCAGTTCTTC	CASSPLGGGGDEQFF
TRBJ1-1	NA	NA	TRBV19	TGTGCCAGTAGTATAGGTCCAGACACTGAAGCTTTCTTT	CASSIGPDTEAFF